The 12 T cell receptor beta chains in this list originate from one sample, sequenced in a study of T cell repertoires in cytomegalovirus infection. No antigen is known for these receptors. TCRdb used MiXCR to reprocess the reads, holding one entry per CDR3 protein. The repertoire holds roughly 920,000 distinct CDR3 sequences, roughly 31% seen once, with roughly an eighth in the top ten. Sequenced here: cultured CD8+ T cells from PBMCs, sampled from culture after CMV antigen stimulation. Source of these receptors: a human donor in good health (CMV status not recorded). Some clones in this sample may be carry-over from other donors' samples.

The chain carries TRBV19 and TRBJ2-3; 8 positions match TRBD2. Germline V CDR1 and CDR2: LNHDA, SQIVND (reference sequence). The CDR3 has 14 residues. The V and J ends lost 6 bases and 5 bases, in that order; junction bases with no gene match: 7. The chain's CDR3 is CASRSGGAGDTQYF. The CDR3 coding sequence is TGTGCCAGTAGGTCCGGGGGGGCCGGAGATACGCAGTATTTT.

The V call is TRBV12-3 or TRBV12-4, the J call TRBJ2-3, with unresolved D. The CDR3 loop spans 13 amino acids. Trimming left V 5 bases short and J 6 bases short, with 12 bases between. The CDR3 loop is CASSPGPLDTQYF. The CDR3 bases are TGTGCCAGCAGTCCGGGCCCACTGGATACGCAGTATTTT.

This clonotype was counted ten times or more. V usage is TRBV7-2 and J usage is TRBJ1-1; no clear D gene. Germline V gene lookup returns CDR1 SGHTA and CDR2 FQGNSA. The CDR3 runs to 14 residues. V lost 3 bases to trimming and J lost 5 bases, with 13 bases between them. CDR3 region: CASSLTMGRTEAFF. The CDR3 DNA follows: TGTGCCAGCAGCTTGACCATGGGAAGGACTGAAGCTTTCTTT. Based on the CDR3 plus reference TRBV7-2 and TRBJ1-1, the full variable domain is GAGVSQSPSNKVTEKGKDVELRCDPISGHTALYWYRQSLGQGLEFLIYFQGNSAPDKSGLPSDRFSAERTGGSVSTLTIQRTQQEDSAVYLCASSLTMGRTEAFFGQGTRLTVV.

Written as DNA, the CDR3 is TGTGCCAGCAGCCAAGAGACAGGGACCAGGCCAAGCACCCTCCACTTT. Translating it yields CASSQETGTRPSTLHF. V usage is TRBV14 and J usage is TRBJ1-6; 7 bases map to TRBD1. The CDR3 spans 16 residues. J was trimmed by 14 bases and V by 0 bases; bases with no gene match: 13. Germline V gene sequence: CDR1 SGHDN, CDR2 FVKESK.

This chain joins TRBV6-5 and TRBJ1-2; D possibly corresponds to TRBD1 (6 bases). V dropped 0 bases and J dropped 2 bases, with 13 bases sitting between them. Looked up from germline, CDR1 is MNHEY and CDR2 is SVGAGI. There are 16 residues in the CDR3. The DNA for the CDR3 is TGTGCCAGCAGTTACTCGGGACATGGTGCCAACTATGGCTACACCTTC. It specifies CASSYSGHGANYGYTF.

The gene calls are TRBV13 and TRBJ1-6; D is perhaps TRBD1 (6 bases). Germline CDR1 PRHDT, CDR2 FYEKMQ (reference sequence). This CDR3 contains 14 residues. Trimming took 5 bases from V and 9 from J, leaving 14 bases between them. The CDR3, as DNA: TGTGCCAGCAGCCCTCGACAGGCGGCTTCACCCCTCCACTTT. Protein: CASSPRQAASPLHF.

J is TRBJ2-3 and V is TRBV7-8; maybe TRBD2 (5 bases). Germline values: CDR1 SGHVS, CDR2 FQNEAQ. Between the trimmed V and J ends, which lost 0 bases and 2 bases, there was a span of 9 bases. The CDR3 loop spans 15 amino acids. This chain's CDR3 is CASSLAPGVTDTQYF. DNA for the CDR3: TGTGCCAGCAGCTTAGCCCCCGGGGTCACAGATACGCAGTATTTT. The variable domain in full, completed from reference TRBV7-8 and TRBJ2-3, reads GAGVSQSPRYKVAKRGQDVALRCDPISGHVSLFWYQQALGQGPEFLTYFQNEAQLDKSGLPSDRFFAERPEGSVSTLKIQRTQQEDSAVYLCASSLAPGVTDTQYFGPGTRLTVL.

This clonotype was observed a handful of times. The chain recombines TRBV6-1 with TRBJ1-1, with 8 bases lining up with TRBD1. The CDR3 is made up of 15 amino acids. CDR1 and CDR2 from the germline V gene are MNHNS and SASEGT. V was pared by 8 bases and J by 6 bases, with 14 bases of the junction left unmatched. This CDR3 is CASQITPQGAAEAFF. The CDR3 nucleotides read TGTGCCAGCCAAATCACCCCGCAGGGGGCGGCTGAAGCTTTCTTT.

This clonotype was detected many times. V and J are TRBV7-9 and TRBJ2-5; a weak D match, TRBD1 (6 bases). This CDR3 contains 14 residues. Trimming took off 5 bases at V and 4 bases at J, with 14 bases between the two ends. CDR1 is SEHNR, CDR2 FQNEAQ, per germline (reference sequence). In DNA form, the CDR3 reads TGTGCCAGCAGCACTGACAGGCCCAGAGAGACCCAGTACTTC. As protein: CASSTDRPRETQYF.

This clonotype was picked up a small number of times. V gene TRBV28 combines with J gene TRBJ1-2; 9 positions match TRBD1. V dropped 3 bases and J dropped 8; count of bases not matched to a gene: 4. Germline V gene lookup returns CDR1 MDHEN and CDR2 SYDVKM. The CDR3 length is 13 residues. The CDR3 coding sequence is TGTGCCAGCAGTTTCGGGACAGGGCTCGGCTACACCTTC. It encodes CASSFGTGLGYTF.

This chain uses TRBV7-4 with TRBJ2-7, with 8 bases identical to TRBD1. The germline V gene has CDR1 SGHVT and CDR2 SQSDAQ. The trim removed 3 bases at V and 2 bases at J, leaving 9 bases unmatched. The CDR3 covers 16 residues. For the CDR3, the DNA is TGTGCCAGCAGCTTTGGAGGGGACAGGTCGGCCTACGAGCAGTACTTC. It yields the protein CASSFGGDRSAYEQYF.

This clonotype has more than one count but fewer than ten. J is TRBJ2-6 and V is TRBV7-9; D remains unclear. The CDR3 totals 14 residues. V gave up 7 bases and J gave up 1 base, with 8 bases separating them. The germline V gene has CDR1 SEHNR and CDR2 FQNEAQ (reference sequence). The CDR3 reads CASKDGSGANVLTF. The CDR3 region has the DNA TGTGCCAGCAAAGATGGGTCTGGGGCCAACGTCCTGACTTTC.